This entry lists 11 T cell receptor beta chains sequenced from one sample in a study of T cells after somatic rescue of genetic block. Clones were read by immunoSEQ multiplex PCR, and TCRdb kept only the in-frame ones, dropping some. Of 110,000 or so clones in the sample, approximately 90% were seen once. The material sequenced was peripheral blood mononuclear cells (PBMCs). The receptors here all came from a woman in her late teens or twenties.

The genes are TRBV30 and TRBJ1-2; weak D call: TRBD1 (5 bases). Trimming removed 3 bases from V and 5 bases from J, with 10 bases in between. This CDR3 is 12 amino acids long. Germline lookup yields CDR1 GTSNPN and CDR2 SVGIG (reference sequence). CDR3 loop: CAWRVSGYGYTF. CDR3 nucleotides: TGTGCCTGGAGGGTGTCAGGGTATGGCTACACCTTC.

This chain joins TRBV15 and TRBJ1-2; 7 nucleotides match TRBD1. The CDR3 contains 14 residues. Germline V CDR1 and CDR2: LNHNV, YYDKDF (reference sequence). After removal of 1 base from V and 3 bases from J, the junction contained 2 bases not matched to a gene. The CDR3 loop reads CATSRATGHYGYTF. The CDR3 DNA reads as TGTGCCACCAGCAGAGCGACAGGGCACTATGGCTACACCTTC.

The chain uses TRBV7-2 and TRBJ2-2, with no clear D. CDR1 and CDR2 from the germline V gene are SGHTA and FQGNSA. The ends were cut back, 1 base at V and 6 bases at J, with 3 bases in the middle. CDR3 length: 12 residues. CDR3 nucleotide sequence: TGTGCCAGCAGCTTAGTCCCCGGGGAGCTGTTTTTT. This translates into CASSLVPGELFF.

The chain combines TRBV10-3 with TRBJ2-6; D assignment may be TRBD1 or TRBD2 (5 bases each). Per germline, CDR1 ENHRY and CDR2 SYGVKD. This CDR3 has 18 amino acids. The V end was cut by 3 bases, the J end by 0 bases, with 15 bases between. The CDR3 DNA is TGTGCCATCAGTGATCTCCGGTCGAGGGGCTCTGGGGCCAACGTCCTGACTTTC. Translation: CAISDLRSRGSGANVLTF.

The chain joins TRBV13 to TRBJ1-1, with D perhaps TRBD1 (6 bases). V lost 5 bases, J lost 0 bases, and 31 bases lay in between. The CDR3 is 21 amino acids. Germline values: CDR1 PRHDT, CDR2 FYEKMQ (reference sequence). In DNA, the CDR3 is TGTGCCAGCAGCCGCACCGTTCCTGCCCGTTCAGGGGAGAGGGTGAACACTGAAGCTTTCTTT. It yields the protein CASSRTVPARSGERVNTEAFF.

This clone was detected only a few times. The chain links TRBV28 to TRBJ1-1, with D hard to call. The germline V and J ends were trimmed by 5 bases and 2 bases, with 3 bases remaining between them. Looked up from germline, CDR1 is MDHEN and CDR2 is SYDVKM. The CDR3 runs 11 residues. Here the CDR3 reads CASSVNTEAFF. CDR3 nucleotide sequence: TGTGCCAGCAGTGTAAACACTGAAGCTTTCTTT.

This clone came up a few times. The same CDR3 can be traced to other DNA sequences in this sample. The rearrangement links TRBV4-2 to TRBJ1-2, with D hard to call. Deletions cut 3 bases from V and 4 bases from J, with 6 bases between. Germline-derived CDR1 and CDR2 are LGHNA and YNFKEQ. There are 12 residues in the CDR3. CDR3 sequence (DNA): TGTGCCAGCAGCCAGGACGCCTATGGCTACACCTTC. Translation gives CASSQDAYGYTF.

The rearrangement uses TRBV28 and TRBJ2-5, with 7 bases aligning to TRBD1. The CDR3 consists of 14 residues. Germline CDR1 MDHEN, CDR2 SYDVKM. Trimming removed 5 bases from V and 5 bases from J; junction bases left unmatched: 8. In DNA, the CDR3 is TGTGCCAGCAGTACCGGACAGGAAGGTGAGACCCAGTACTTC. Translated: CASSTGQEGETQYF.

J is TRBJ2-7 and V is TRBV28; a weak D match, TRBD1 (6 bases). Between the trimmed V and J ends, which lost 5 bases and 3 bases, there was a span of 20 bases. The length of the CDR3 is 16 residues. Germline V gene lookup returns CDR1 MDHEN and CDR2 SYDVKM. The CDR3 nucleotides are TGTGCCAGCAGTCAAAAAACCGGGACAAGGTTCTACGAGCAGTACTTC. It is translated as CASSQKTGTRFYEQYF.

The chain is built from TRBV29-1 and TRBJ2-6; D perhaps matches TRBD1 (5 bases). CDR1 SQVTM and CDR2 ANQGSEA come from the germline V gene. Deletions cut 2 bases from V and 1 base from J, with 9 bases between. This CDR3 has 15 amino acids. CDR3 in DNA: TGCAGCGTTGAAATCACAGGTTCTGGGGCCAACGTCCTGACTTTC. This translates into CSVEITGSGANVLTF.

This clone was seen a few times. This chain connects TRBV30 to TRBJ1-1, with 7 bases identical to TRBD1. The trim removed 2 bases at V and 3 bases at J, leaving 6 bases unmatched. The CDR3 loop spans 14 amino acids. Germline CDR1 reads GTSNPN; CDR2 reads SVGIG (reference sequence). CDR3 DNA: TGTGCCTGGAGTAAACAGGGGTCGTACACTGAAGCTTTCTTT. It specifies CAWSKQGSYTEAFF.